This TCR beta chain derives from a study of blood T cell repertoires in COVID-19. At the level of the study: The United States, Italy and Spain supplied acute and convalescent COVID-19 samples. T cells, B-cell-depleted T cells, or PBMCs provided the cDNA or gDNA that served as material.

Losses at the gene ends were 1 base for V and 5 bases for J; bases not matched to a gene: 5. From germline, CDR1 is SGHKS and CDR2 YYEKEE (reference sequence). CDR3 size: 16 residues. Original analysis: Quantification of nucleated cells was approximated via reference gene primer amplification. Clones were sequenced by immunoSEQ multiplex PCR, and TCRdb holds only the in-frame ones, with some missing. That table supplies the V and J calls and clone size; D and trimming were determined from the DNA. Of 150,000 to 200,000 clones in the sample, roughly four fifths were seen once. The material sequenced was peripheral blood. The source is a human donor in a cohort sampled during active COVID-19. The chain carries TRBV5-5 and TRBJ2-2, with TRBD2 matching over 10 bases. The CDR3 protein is CASSLKAGGSTGELFF. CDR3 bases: TGTGCCAGCAGCTTGAAAGCGGGAGGGAGTACCGGGGAGCTGTTTTTT. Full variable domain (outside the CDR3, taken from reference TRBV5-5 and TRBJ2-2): DAGVTQSPTHLIKTRGQQVTLRCSPISGHKSVSWYQQVLGQGPQFIFQYYEKEERGRGNFPDRFSARQFPNYSSELNVNALLLGDSALYLCASSLKAGGSTGELFFGEGSRLTVL.